This T cell receptor beta chain was identified in a study of cytomegalovirus exposure and HLA in healthy donors. Generated by immunoSEQ multiplex PCR, the TCRdb table keeps only in-frame clones and is missing some. The table has over 60,000 clones, 90% to 95% seen once; the top ten hold about 3%. From germline, CDR1 is MGHRA and CDR2 YSYEKL. This CDR3 spans 15 amino acids. V shed 4 bases and J shed 1 base, with 14 bases lying between them. The sequenced sample was PBMCs. The TCR was taken from a man aged 18 to 29 in good health and CMV-seronegative. The chain combines TRBV4-1 with TRBJ2-7; perhaps TRBD1 as D (6 bases). This chain's CDR3 is CASSRDTDFSYEQYF. The CDR3 nucleotides are TGCGCCAGCAGCCGGGACACGGATTTTTCCTACGAGCAGTACTTC.